Listed below are T cell receptor beta chains from one sample, sequenced in a study of response to subunit inactivated influenza vaccine. TCRdb reprocessed the RT-PCR reads via MiXCR and lists one record per CDR3 protein. Of 530,000 or so distinct CDR3 sequences listed, around 25% are singletons. This sample comprised CD4+ T cells sorted from PBMCs, obtained about 5 days after vaccination. The origin of the receptors is a man aged 50 or older who received an inactivated influenza vaccine. The CDR3 runs from the conserved cysteine through the conserved F or W. The order of the fields is CDR3 DNA, CDR3 protein, J gene, V gene, clone size, D gene. The D gene is left open where the match is weak. Size values are once, few and many counts, or a class for expanded clones, and some rows have none.

TGCGCCAGCAGCTTGGGGAGGGGGCTCTCCTACGAGCAGTACTTC CASSLGRGLSYEQYF TRBJ2-7 TRBV5-1 . .
TGTGCCAGCAGCCCTGGGACAGGGGACAGATCCTACGAGCAGTACTTC CASSPGTGDRSYEQYF TRBJ2-7 TRBV11-3 . TRBD1
TGTGCCACCAGTGATTCCGGACGGAAGAACACCGGGGAGCTGTTTTTT CATSDSGRKNTGELFF TRBJ2-2 TRBV24-1 many .
TGCAGTGCTCTCAAAGGGGCATCGGACACTGAAGCTTTCTTT CSALKGASDTEAFF TRBJ1-1 TRBV20-1 . .
TGCAGTGCGGGAGTGTCGACCTACGAGCAGTACTTC CSAGVSTYEQYF TRBJ2-7 TRBV20-1 . .
TGTGCCAGCAGCTGGGGGGCAGGGATTGAGCCCCAGCATTTT CASSWGAGIEPQHF TRBJ1-5 TRBV7-9 few .
TGCAGTGCTCACAGGGGCAGCACAGATACGCAGTATTTT CSAHRGSTDTQYF TRBJ2-3 TRBV20-1 few TRBD1
TGCGCCAGCAGCTCGACAGGGACTGGGTCACCCCTCCACTTT CASSSTGTGSPLHF TRBJ1-6 TRBV5-1 . TRBD1
TGTGCCAGCAGTCCCCGCGGAATGGGCGAGCAGTACTTC CASSPRGMGEQYF TRBJ2-7 TRBV12-3/TRBV12-4 few .
TGCGCCAGCAGCCAAGCCAACCGCTACGAGCAGTACTTC CASSQANRYEQYF TRBJ2-7 TRBV4-1 . .
TGCAGTGCTAGAGATCTGCGGGGGCAGGCCAAAAACATTCAGTACTTC CSARDLRGQAKNIQYF TRBJ2-4 TRBV20-1 . .
TGCGCCAGCAGCTTGGGCCTTGGCTACACCTTC CASSLGLGYTF TRBJ1-2 TRBV5-1 few .
TGTGCCAGCAGTTATAGACCGCTCTATGGCTACACCTTC CASSYRPLYGYTF TRBJ1-2 TRBV6-5 . .
TGCAGCGTTGTAAAACAGGGTCCTAATGAAAAACTGTTTTTT CSVVKQGPNEKLFF TRBJ1-4 TRBV29-1 few .
TGTGCCAGCAGCCATGATAGTAGGCAGACCTACGAGCAGTACTTC CASSHDSRQTYEQYF TRBJ2-7 TRBV4-2 . .
TGTGCCAGCAGTTTCGCGGGGGGCTCCTACAATGAGCAGTTCTTC CASSFAGGSYNEQFF TRBJ2-1 TRBV5-1 many TRBD2
TGTGCCAGCTCACCTATACTAGCGGGGGGGACCAATGAGCAGTTCTTC CASSPILAGGTNEQFF TRBJ2-1 TRBV18 . TRBD2